These T cell receptor beta chains were read from a single sample in a study of blood T cell repertoires in COVID-19. Measured with immunoSEQ multiplex PCR; TCRdb has only the in-frame clones, and not every one. The sample shows 120,000 or so clones, about 80% of them seen only once. Source material: peripheral blood. Receptor source: a human donor in a cohort sampled during active COVID-19. Each CDR3 is given without its conserved first and last residue. Clone size, where shown, is once, few, many, or a class for clones that have expanded.

abundance: once; j_gene: TRBJ2-1; v_gene: TRBV5-4; CDR3aa: ASSSGGGGYNEQF
abundance: few; j_gene: TRBJ2-1; v_gene: TRBV24-1; CDR3aa: ATSDLYGASYNEQF
abundance: -; j_gene: TRBJ1-2; v_gene: TRBV15; CDR3aa: ATSREEGDGYT
abundance: -; j_gene: TRBJ2-7; v_gene: TRBV7-8; CDR3aa: ASSLAAGGDNYEQY
abundance: -; j_gene: TRBJ1-6; v_gene: TRBV9; CDR3aa: ASSVGGQGNSPLH
abundance: -; j_gene: TRBJ2-5; v_gene: TRBV27; CDR3aa: ASSLTSGETQY
abundance: -; j_gene: TRBJ2-4; v_gene: TRBV7-2; CDR3aa: ASSKRLAKNIQY
abundance: -; j_gene: TRBJ2-7; v_gene: TRBV10-3; CDR3aa: AIGQGKSYEQY
abundance: -; j_gene: TRBJ2-1; v_gene: TRBV28; CDR3aa: ASSPPPASGQGSYNEQF
abundance: -; j_gene: TRBJ2-5; v_gene: TRBV18; CDR3aa: ASSPTRGKETQY
abundance: -; j_gene: TRBJ2-5; v_gene: TRBV11-2; CDR3aa: ASSPQGQGLETQY
abundance: -; j_gene: TRBJ2-7; v_gene: TRBV6-1; CDR3aa: ASSELHGAGGRYEQY
abundance: few; j_gene: TRBJ2-1; v_gene: TRBV7-8; CDR3aa: ASSLRRLAGGNEQF
abundance: -; j_gene: TRBJ2-5; v_gene: TRBV11-3; CDR3aa: ASSAGGQNAETQY
abundance: -; j_gene: TRBJ1-2; v_gene: TRBV2; CDR3aa: ASSANGNPFYGYT
abundance: -; j_gene: TRBJ2-5; v_gene: TRBV7-6; CDR3aa: ASSLVTLAGGQETQY
abundance: -; j_gene: TRBJ2-1; v_gene: TRBV28; CDR3aa: ASSPKLRFREDYNEQF
abundance: -; j_gene: TRBJ1-5; v_gene: TRBV19; CDR3aa: ASSIQGAGNQPQH
abundance: once; j_gene: TRBJ2-1; v_gene: TRBV7-3; CDR3aa: ASSLGGLAGAAQQF
abundance: -; j_gene: TRBJ2-7; v_gene: TRBV7-2; CDR3aa: ASSLLGGAYEQY
abundance: -; j_gene: TRBJ1-2; v_gene: TRBV19; CDR3aa: ASLADRANYGYT
abundance: few; j_gene: TRBJ1-2; v_gene: TRBV27; CDR3aa: ASGSRRYGYT